The 26 T cell receptor beta chains listed next were all sequenced from one sample in a study of shared clonotypes between healthy human individuals (TCRdb year 2020). The library was prepared using the immunoSEQ multiplex PCR assay. TCRdb mirrors the immuneACCESS table, restricted to in-frame sequences. Some clones are absent from its copies; in checked studies, under half trace to an unresolved V gene, and the reason for the others is unknown. This sample is represented by roughly 2,500,000 clones; 93% of them were singletons. The ten largest clones add up to approximately 0.35% of the sample. Sequencing was carried out using naive CD4+ T cells from PBMCs. The sample's cell subset or site label is to be understood as: CD45RA+ positively selected. These receptors all come from a man in his late teens or twenties in good health. Some clones in this sample may be carry-over from other donors' samples.

The chain carries TRBV7-2 and TRBJ2-3, with 10 bases lining up with TRBD2. V dropped 3 bases and J dropped 4; count of bases not matched to a gene: 10. In germline, CDR1 is SGHTA, CDR2 FQGNSA. The CDR3 contains 17 residues. This CDR3 reads CASSFDRFGTSADTQYF. The CDR3 DNA reads TGTGCCAGCAGCTTTGATCGATTTGGGACTAGCGCAGATACGCAGTATTTT.

The chain couples TRBV7-8 to TRBJ2-2; D is uncertain. V was cut by 3 bases and J by 6 bases, with 5 bases left in between. CDR1 is SGHVS, CDR2 FQNEAQ, per germline. The CDR3 loop spans 12 amino acids. The CDR3 loop reads CASSFNSGELFF. The CDR3 DNA follows: TGTGCCAGCAGCTTTAATTCCGGGGAGCTGTTTTTT.

Note on this clone: Other nucleotide sequences in the sample specify the same CDR3. J is TRBJ1-1 and V is TRBV29-1, with a weak D call TRBD1 (5 bases). V was shortened by 4 bases and J by 4 bases, with 13 bases between the two germline ends. The CDR3 totals 13 residues. CDR1 is SQVTM and CDR2 is ANQGSEA in the germline V gene. For the CDR3, the DNA is TGCAGCGTTGCGGGCAGGGTCGGCACTGAAGCTTTCTTT. Translating gives CSVAGRVGTEAFF. Full variable domain (remainder filled in from reference TRBV29-1 and TRBJ1-1): SAVISQKPSRDICQRGTSLTIQCQVDSQVTMMFWYRQQPGQSLTLIATANQGSEATYESGFVIDKFPISRPNLTFSTLTVSNMSPEDSSIYLCSVAGRVGTEAFFGQGTRLTVV.

Comment on this clone: Within the sample, other DNA sequences also encode this same CDR3. J is TRBJ2-5 and V is TRBV5-1; tentative D call: TRBD2 (5 bases). This CDR3 has 14 residues. Germline V CDR1 and CDR2: SGHRS, YFSETQ. V was pared by 3 bases and J by 5 bases, with 14 bases between. The chain's CDR3 is CASSSIQGGETQYF. In nucleotides, the CDR3 is TGCGCCAGCAGCTCTATACAAGGCGGGGAGACCCAGTACTTC.

Of note for this clone: This CDR3 is also generated by other DNA sequences in the sample. The gene calls are TRBV18 and TRBJ1-1, with TRBD1 matching over 9 bases. Germline V lookup: CDR1 KGHSH, CDR2 LQKENI. The CDR3 runs to 14 residues. V lost 6 bases, J lost 2 bases, and 4 bases stayed unmatched. The CDR3 coding sequence is TGTGCCAGCTCTCCGGGACAGGGCAACACTGAAGCTTTCTTT. This encodes CASSPGQGNTEAFF.

V is TRBV5-1 and J is TRBJ2-2; D uncertain. V lost 1 base and J 7 bases, leaving 14 bases between the germline ends. CDR1 is SGHRS, CDR2 YFSETQ, per germline. This CDR3 is 15 amino acids long. DNA for the CDR3: TGCGCCAGCAGCTTGTCGCCCTCCCTTAGCGGGGAGCTGTTTTTT. Translation: CASSLSPSLSGELFF.

The chain combines TRBV6-1 with TRBJ1-1, with TRBD1 matching 8 bases. The CDR3 contains 15 residues. V trimming: 2 bases; J trimming: 3 bases; junction bases outside the gene matches: 5. Per the germline V gene, CDR1 is MNHNS and CDR2 is SASEGT. Here the CDR3 DNA reads TGTGCCAGCAGTGAATCGGGCAGGGGGCACACTGAAGCTTTCTTT. Its protein is CASSESGRGHTEAFF.

The chain carries TRBV11-2 and TRBJ2-7; D may be TRBD1 or TRBD2 (5 bases each). Per the germline V gene, CDR1 is SGHAT and CDR2 is FQNNGV. Trimming cost V 8 bases and J 2 bases, with 16 bases left between them. The CDR3 runs to 14 residues. For the CDR3, the DNA is TGTGCCAGCGGATCAGGGACGACAACCTACGAGCAGTACTTC. Its protein is CASGSGTTTYEQYF. The variable domain in full, with the rest retrieved from reference TRBV11-2 and TRBJ2-7, is EAGVAQSPRYKIIEKRQSVAFWCNPISGHATLYWYQQILGQGPKLLIQFQNNGVVDDSQLPKDRFSAERLKGVDSTLKIQPAKLEDSAVYLCASGSGTTTYEQYFGPGTRLTVT.

This chain connects TRBV5-1 to TRBJ2-7; 10 bases line up with TRBD1. Germline-derived CDR1 and CDR2 are SGHRS and YFSETQ. Trimming removed 4 bases from V and 2 bases from J; junction bases left unmatched: 12. This CDR3 spans 17 amino acids. The CDR3 here is CASSPSRGQGFTYEQYF. CDR3 nucleotide sequence: TGCGCCAGCAGCCCTTCGAGGGGACAGGGGTTCACCTACGAGCAGTACTTC.

The CDR3 DNA sequence: TGTGCCAGCAGCCCGTCACGCGGACGATCCGGGGAGCTGTTTTTT. It codes for CASSPSRGRSGELFF. The gene calls are TRBV5-6 and TRBJ2-2; D gene unclear. CDR3 length equals 15 residues. The V end was cut by 4 bases, the J end by 6 bases, with 16 bases between. Germline CDR1 is SGHDT and CDR2 is YYEEEE.

This rearrangement joins TRBV19 to TRBJ1-1; no clear D gene. The CDR3 length is 14 residues. CDR1 and CDR2 (germline): LNHDA, SQIVND (reference sequence). V lost 5 bases and J 0 bases, leaving 10 bases between the germline ends. For the CDR3, the DNA is TGTGCCAGTAGTCTTTCTCAGATGAACACTGAAGCTTTCTTT. Amino acid sequence: CASSLSQMNTEAFF.

The rearrangement uses TRBV14 and TRBJ1-1; TRBD1 matches 7 bases. V lost 5 bases to trimming and J lost 5 bases; unmatched junction nucleotides: 8. Germline CDR1 is SGHDN and CDR2 is FVKESK. The CDR3 loop spans 14 amino acids. The CDR3 coding sequence is TGTGCCAGCAGCTGGCAGACAGGGACGACTGAAGCTTTCTTT. This gives the protein CASSWQTGTTEAFF. Variable domain in full (rest from reference TRBV14 and TRBJ1-1): EAGVTQFPSHSVIEKGQTVTLRCDPISGHDNLYWYRRVMGKEIKFLLHFVKESKQDESGMPNNRFLAERTGGTYSTLKVQPAELEDSGVYFCASSWQTGTTEAFFGQGTRLTVV.

The chain couples TRBV6-5 to TRBJ1-2; no clear D gene. This CDR3 has 13 amino acids. V lost 8 bases and J 0 bases, leaving 10 bases between the germline ends. The germline gives CDR1 MNHEY, CDR2 SVGAGI. CDR3 sequence: CASSRAANYGYTF. Written as DNA, the CDR3 is TGTGCCAGCTCTAGGGCAGCTAACTATGGCTACACCTTC.

The V gene is TRBV5-6, the J gene TRBJ1-2; D is possibly TRBD1 (6 bases). This CDR3 spans 14 amino acids. Deletions cut 6 bases from V and 2 bases from J, with 14 bases between. Germline CDR1 and CDR2: SGHDT and YYEEEE. The CDR3 sequence: CASTTPGANYGYTF. For the CDR3, the DNA is TGTGCCAGCACCACTCCAGGGGCGAACTATGGCTACACCTTC. The entire variable domain, with the rest obtained from reference TRBV5-6 and TRBJ1-2, is as follows: DAGVTQSPTHLIKTRGQQVTLRCSPKSGHDTVSWYQQALGQGPQFIFQYYEEEERQRGNFPDRFSGHQFPNYSSELNVNALLLGDSALYLCASTTPGANYGYTFGSGTRLTVV.

This chain links TRBV10-3 with TRBJ1-5; D gene unclear. The CDR3 is 15 residues long. V was shortened by 1 base and J by 11 bases, with 18 bases between the two germline ends. CDR1 and CDR2 (germline): ENHRY, SYGVKD. This chain's CDR3 is CAISELGTDRWAQHF. CDR3 sequence (DNA): TGTGCCATCAGTGAGTTAGGAACAGACCGGTGGGCCCAGCATTTT.

The chain couples TRBV2 to TRBJ2-3; 9 bases align to TRBD1. Germline CDR1 is SNHLY and CDR2 is FYNNEI. CDR3 length: 16 amino acids. Germline trimming cut 4 bases from V and 5 bases from J; bases unmatched to any gene: 10. Here the CDR3 reads CASSVPRDRVQDTQYF. As DNA, the CDR3 is TGTGCCAGCAGTGTACCCCGGGACAGGGTGCAAGATACGCAGTATTTT.

This sequence joins TRBV7-9 and TRBJ1-2; 8 bases align to TRBD1. Germline values: CDR1 SEHNR, CDR2 FQNEAQ (reference sequence). J gave up 0 bases and V 5 bases, and 11 bases lay outside the gene matches. This CDR3 is 17 amino acids long. Here the CDR3 DNA reads TGTGCCAGCAGCCAACCCACGGACAGGGCAGCTAACTATGGCTACACCTTC. Its protein is CASSQPTDRAANYGYTF.

The CDR3 bases are TGCGCCAGCAGCCAAGCAACCAGGGACAGGGTTGAAAAACTGTTTTTT. This sequence encodes CASSQATRDRVEKLFF. The V and J genes are TRBV4-1 and TRBJ1-4; TRBD1 agrees at 9 bases. Germline V CDR1 and CDR2: MGHRA, YSYEKL. V shed 1 base and J 7 bases; nucleotides not matched to a gene: 7. The CDR3 runs 16 residues.

V is TRBV30 and J is TRBJ1-1; 7 nucleotides align to TRBD1. CDR3 length: 15 amino acids. V lost 3 bases to trimming and J lost 2 bases; unmatched junction nucleotides: 9. Germline CDR1 and CDR2: GTSNPN and SVGIG (reference sequence). The CDR3 nucleotides read TGTGCCTGGAGAAATCCGCGACAGGGCAACACTGAAGCTTTCTTT. This codes for CAWRNPRQGNTEAFF.

The V call is TRBV6-6, the J call TRBJ2-7, with 9 bases fitting TRBD2. Losses at the gene ends were 7 bases for V and 3 bases for J; bases not matched to a gene: 10. The CDR3 runs 15 residues. Germline V gene lookup returns CDR1 MNHNY and CDR2 SVGAGI (reference sequence). The CDR3 here is CASTLAGAEGYEQYF. The CDR3 DNA reads as TGTGCCAGCACCTTAGCGGGGGCGGAGGGCTACGAGCAGTACTTC.

For this clone: Other nucleotide sequences in the sample specify the same CDR3. The chain employs TRBV5-1 and TRBJ2-3; D unclear. The length of the CDR3 is 15 residues. Germline lookup yields CDR1 SGHRS and CDR2 YFSETQ. The V end was cut by 0 bases, the J end by 0 bases, with 8 bases between. This CDR3 reads CASSLVPLSTDTQYF. The CDR3 DNA reads TGCGCCAGCAGCTTGGTTCCTTTGAGCACAGATACGCAGTATTTT.

About this clone itself: Other DNA variants within this sample encode the same CDR3. Here the CDR3 reads CASSVQGLNTEAFF. As DNA, the CDR3 is TGCGCCAGCAGCGTACAGGGCTTGAACACTGAAGCTTTCTTT. The chain is built from TRBV5-1 and TRBJ1-1, with D possibly matching TRBD1 (6 bases). The CDR3 runs 14 residues. V shed 4 bases and J shed 0 bases, with 10 bases lying between them. Germline V gene data show CDR1 as SGHRS and CDR2 as YFSETQ.

The J gene is TRBJ2-2, the V gene TRBV6-5, with a possible D match to TRBD2 (7 bases). There are 15 residues in the CDR3. Trimming took 6 bases from V and 3 from J, leaving 14 bases between them. Germline CDR1 is MNHEY and CDR2 is SVGAGI. As DNA, the CDR3 is TGTGCCAGCAGAATGGGGGGGCTGTACACCGGGGAGCTGTTTTTT. This translates into CASRMGGLYTGELFF.

The V gene is TRBV2, the J gene TRBJ2-1, with 14 positions matching TRBD2. V shed 7 bases and J 7 bases; nucleotides not matched to a gene: 9. The CDR3 has 16 residues. Germline CDR1 and CDR2: SNHLY and FYNNEI. CDR3 bases: TGTGCCAGCACCCAACTCGGACTAGCGGGAGGAAATGAGCAGTTCTTC. Its translation is CASTQLGLAGGNEQFF.

The chain combines TRBV5-4 with TRBJ1-4; TRBD1 might be the D (6 bases). From germline, CDR1 is SGHNT and CDR2 YYREEE (reference sequence). This CDR3 is 16 amino acids long. The V end lost 4 bases, the J end lost 0 bases, and 13 bases lay between the germline ends. The CDR3 here is CASSTTQGATNEKLFF. The CDR3 bases are TGTGCCAGCAGCACTACACAGGGAGCAACTAATGAAAAACTGTTTTTT.

The chain is built from TRBV5-4 and TRBJ2-7; D remains unclear. The germline gives CDR1 SGHNT, CDR2 YYREEE (reference sequence). With 2 bases removed from V and 6 bases from J, the gap between germline ends came to 9 bases. The CDR3 runs to 12 residues. The CDR3 reads CASSFTLSEQYF. Written as DNA, the CDR3 is TGTGCCAGCAGCTTCACGCTCAGCGAGCAGTACTTC.